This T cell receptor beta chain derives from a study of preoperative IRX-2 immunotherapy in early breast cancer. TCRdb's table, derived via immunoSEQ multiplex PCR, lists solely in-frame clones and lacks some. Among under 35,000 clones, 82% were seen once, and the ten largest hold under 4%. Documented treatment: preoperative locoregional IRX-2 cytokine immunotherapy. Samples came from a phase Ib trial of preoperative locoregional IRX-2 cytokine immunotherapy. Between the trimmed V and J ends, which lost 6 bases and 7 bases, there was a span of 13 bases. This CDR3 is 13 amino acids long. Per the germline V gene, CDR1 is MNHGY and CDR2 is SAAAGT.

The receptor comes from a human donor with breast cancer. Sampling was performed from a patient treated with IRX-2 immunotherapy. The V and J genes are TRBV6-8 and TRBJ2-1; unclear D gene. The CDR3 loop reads CASREIAANEQFF. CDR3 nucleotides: TGTGCCAGCAGGGAAATAGCAGCGAATGAGCAGTTCTTC.